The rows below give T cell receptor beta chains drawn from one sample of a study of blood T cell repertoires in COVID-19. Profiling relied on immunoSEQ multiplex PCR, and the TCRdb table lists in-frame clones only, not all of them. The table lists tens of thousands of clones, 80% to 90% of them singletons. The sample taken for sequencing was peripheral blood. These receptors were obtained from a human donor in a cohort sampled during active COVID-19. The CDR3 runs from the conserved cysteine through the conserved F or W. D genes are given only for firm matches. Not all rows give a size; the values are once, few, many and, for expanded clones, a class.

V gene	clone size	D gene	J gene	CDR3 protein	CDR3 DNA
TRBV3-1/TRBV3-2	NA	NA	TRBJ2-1	CASSQDRSTGSYNEQFF	TGTGCCAGCAGCCAAGATCGGTCCACCGGCTCCTACAATGAGCAGTTCTTC
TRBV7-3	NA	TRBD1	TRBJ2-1	CASSHRGQGSYNEQFF	TGTGCCAGCAGCCACCGGGGACAGGGATCCTACAATGAGCAGTTCTTC
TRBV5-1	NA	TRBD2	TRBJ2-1	CASSGGGRRNEQFF	TGCGCCAGCAGCGGGGGCGGGAGGAGGAATGAGCAGTTCTTC
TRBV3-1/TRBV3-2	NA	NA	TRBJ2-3	CASSQDVGGASRQYF	TGTGCCAGCAGCCAAGATGTGGGGGGGGCTTCTCGACAGTATTTT
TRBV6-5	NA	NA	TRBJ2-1	CASSYSTTSYNEQFF	TGTGCCAGCAGTTACTCGACTACCTCCTACAATGAGCAGTTCTTC
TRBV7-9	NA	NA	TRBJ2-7	CASTGGTVSYEQYF	TGTGCCAGCACCGGCGGGACAGTCTCCTACGAGCAGTACTTC
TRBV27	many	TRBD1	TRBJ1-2	CASSSTGTGGGYTF	TGTGCCAGCAGTTCTACCGGGACAGGGGGTGGCTACACCTTC
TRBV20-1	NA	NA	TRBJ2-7	CSARQGYEQYF	TGCAGTGCTAGACAGGGATACGAGCAGTACTTC
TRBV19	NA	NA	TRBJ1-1	CASSIKSTGYTEAFF	TGTGCCAGTAGTATAAAGTCGACGGGATACACTGAAGCTTTCTTT
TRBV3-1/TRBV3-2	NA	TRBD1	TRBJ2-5	CASSQGLDRAETQYF	TGTGCCAGCAGCCAAGGTTTGGACAGGGCGGAGACCCAGTACTTC
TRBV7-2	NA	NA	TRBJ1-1	CASSRGIGQYTEAFF	TGTGCCAGCAGTCGCGGAATAGGACAGTACACTGAAGCTTTCTTT
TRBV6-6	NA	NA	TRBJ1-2	CASAGMHGYTF	TGTGCCAGCGCAGGGATGCATGGCTACACCTTC
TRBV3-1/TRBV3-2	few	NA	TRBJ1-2	CASSQDVRYGYTF	TGTGCCAGCAGCCAAGATGTTCGCTATGGCTACACCTTC
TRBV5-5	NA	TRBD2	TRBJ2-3	CASSFGPPGAGGFTDTQYF	TGTGCCAGCAGCTTTGGGCCCCCTGGAGCGGGGGGGTTCACAGATACGCAGTATTTT
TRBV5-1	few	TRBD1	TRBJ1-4	CASSTGQGNEKLFF	TGCGCCAGCAGCACCGGACAGGGGAATGAAAAACTGTTTTTT
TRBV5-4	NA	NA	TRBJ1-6	CASSLAVGQNSPLHF	TGTGCCAGCAGCTTGGCTGTGGGGCAGAATTCACCCCTCCACTTT
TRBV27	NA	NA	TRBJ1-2	CASSLGLGVYGYTF	TGTGCCAGCAGTTTAGGGCTGGGCGTCTATGGCTACACCTTC
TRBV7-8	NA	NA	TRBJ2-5	CASTGRRLVETQYF	TGTGCCAGCACCGGAAGGAGGCTCGTTGAGACCCAGTACTTC